This TCR beta chain was observed in a study of T cell repertoires in ileal Crohn's disease (dated by TCRdb to about 2019). Some background on the complete study: At the time of surgery, about a third of patients were active smokers, and the median duration of disease was around eight years. Surgery was performed for a complication in all patients, with stricturing disease in 61% and penetrating disease in roughly 40%. Postoperative therapy was given to about half of the patients, with thiopurines administered to under 12 patients and anti-TNF agents administered to 18 patients. TCR repertoire analysis was done in roughly 57 Crohn's disease patients from a prospective multicentre cohort. The study was conducted in parallel with a multicentre cohort that was designed to identify predictors of early endoscopic recurrence following ileocolonic resection. A Rutgeerts score higher than i0 was the definition used for endoscopic postoperative recurrence. A total of 171 mucosal samples from about 50 patients were sequenced, with samples obtained at several locations on the surgical specimen and at postoperative endoscopy. The paper as a whole reports these results and caveats: Endoscopic recurrence was found to be associated with higher high-frequency clone percentages at surgery, and recurrence was observed in all patients with clonality above 26.8% (18/57). Only a subgroup of patients, of unstated size, had their mucosal CD4 and CD8 T cells sorted and sequenced. Compared with CD4 T cells, sorted CD8 T cells contained more high-frequency clones, which suggests that the mucosal expansions were mostly CD8. Patients who were active smokers at surgery had a significantly higher proportion of clonal expansions than non-smokers (approximately 26% vs 17%, p=0.02).

Comment on this clone: The specificity of this receptor is unknown. It has no much larger one-base neighbor in the sample; base qualities were not kept.

About 500 nanograms of biopsy DNA per sample were submitted for commercial TCRB immunosequencing. Adaptive Biotechnology amplified the CDR3 regions from genomic DNA with a two-step multiplex PCR designed to control amplification bias. The first PCR used primers for every V and J gene segment; the second PCR added barcodes and Illumina adapters. CDR3 libraries were sequenced using an Illumina instrument. Regarding the original processing steps: The analysis used both the pipelines supplied by the vendor and custom analysis of the raw data in R/Bioconductor with R version 3.3.0. Clonality, which ranges from 0 to 1, was calculated as the inverse of the normalised Shannon entropy across all productive clones. The repertoire share taken up by the top 100 clones defined high-frequency clones, and only clones that passed a 95% confidence test were kept. Repertoire diversity was measured with the Simpson index, and overlap between samples was measured with the Morisita-Horn index. This is the immuneACCESS table as TCRdb keeps it, with only in-frame sequences that have V and J called. A part of the clones is gone; compared with another copy, unresolved V genes explain less than half, and the rest is unexplained. V and J calls plus clone size are reproduced from that table; the DNA served to infer D and trimming. Across this sample there are about 10,000 clones, with roughly 82% seen only once. 3.5% to 5% of the sample is held by the ten biggest clonotypes.

From the cysteine through the phenylalanine, the CDR3 covers 14 amino acids. Only CDR3 DNA remains: 42 bases, in frame from the first base. The V and J ends are trimmed by 4 bases and 1 base, leaving 10 bases between them. The germline V gene supplies CDR1 SGHTA and CDR2 FQGTGA. To be eligible, patients had to be adults with ileal or ileocolonic Crohn's disease and an indication for ileocolonic resection. Whole ileal mucosal biopsies were kept frozen at -80 degrees C prior to DNA extraction. A TRizol-based method was used to extract genomic DNA from the frozen whole biopsies, and the DNA was quantified with a NanoDrop 2000 spectrophotometer.

The sequencing input was ileal tissue. This clonotype was obtained from an adult with Crohn's disease. The chain is assembled from TRBV7-3 and TRBJ1-2; no D gene can be assigned with confidence. The DNA sequence reads TGTGCCAGCAGCTCGACCAGGATTAACTATGGCTACACCTTC. Protein translation: CASSSTRINYGYTF.